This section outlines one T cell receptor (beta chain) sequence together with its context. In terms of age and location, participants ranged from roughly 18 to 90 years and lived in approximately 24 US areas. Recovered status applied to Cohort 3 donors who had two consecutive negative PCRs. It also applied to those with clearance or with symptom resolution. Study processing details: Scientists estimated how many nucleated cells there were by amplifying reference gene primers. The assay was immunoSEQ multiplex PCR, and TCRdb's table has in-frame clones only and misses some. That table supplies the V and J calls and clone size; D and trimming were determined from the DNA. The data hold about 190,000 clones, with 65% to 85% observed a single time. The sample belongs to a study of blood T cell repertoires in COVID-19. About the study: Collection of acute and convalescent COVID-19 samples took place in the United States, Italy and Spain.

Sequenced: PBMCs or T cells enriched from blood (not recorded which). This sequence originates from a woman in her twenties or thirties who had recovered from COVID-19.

The CDR3 sequence is CATSDLEWTEAFF. The CDR3 DNA sequence: TGTGCCACCAGTGATCTGGAGTGGACTGAAGCTTTCTTT. The rearrangement uses TRBV24-1 and TRBJ1-1, with D unclear. This CDR3 region has 13 residues. The germline CDR1 and CDR2 sequences are KGHDR and SFDVKD. V lost 3 bases and J lost 5, with 9 bases in between.